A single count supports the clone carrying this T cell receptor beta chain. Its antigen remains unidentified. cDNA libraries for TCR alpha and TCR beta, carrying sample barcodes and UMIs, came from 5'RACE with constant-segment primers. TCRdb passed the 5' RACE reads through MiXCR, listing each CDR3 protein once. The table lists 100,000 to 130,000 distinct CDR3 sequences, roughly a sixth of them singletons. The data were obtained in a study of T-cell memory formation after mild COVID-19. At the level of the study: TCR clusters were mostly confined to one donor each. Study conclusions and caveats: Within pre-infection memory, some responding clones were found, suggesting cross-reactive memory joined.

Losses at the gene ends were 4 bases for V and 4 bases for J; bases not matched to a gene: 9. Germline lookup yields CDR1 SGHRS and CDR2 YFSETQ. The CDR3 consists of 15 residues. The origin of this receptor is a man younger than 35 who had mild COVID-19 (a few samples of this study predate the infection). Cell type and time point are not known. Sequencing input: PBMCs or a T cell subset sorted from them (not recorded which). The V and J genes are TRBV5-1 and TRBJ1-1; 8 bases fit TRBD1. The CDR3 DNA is TGCGCCAGCAGCACGGGACAGGTAGAATTCACTGAAGCTTTCTTT. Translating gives CASSTGQVEFTEAFF.